The next 19 T cell receptor beta chains were all read from a single sample in a study of blood T cell repertoires in COVID-19. The protocol was immunoSEQ multiplex PCR, while the TCRdb copy is restricted to in-frame clones and leaves out a portion. The sample has about 190,000 clones; roughly 80% are singletons. The material sequenced was PBMCs or T cells enriched from blood (not recorded which). The receptors here all came from a woman under 40 who had recovered from COVID-19.

The gene calls are TRBV3-1 (or the pseudogene TRBV3-2) and TRBJ2-3; the D gene is possibly TRBD1 (5 bases). This CDR3 has 15 amino acids. The germline V gene encodes CDR1 LGHDT and CDR2 YNNKEL (reference sequence). Trimming shortened V by 3 bases and J by 6 bases, and 16 bases separated the two germline ends. CDR3 nucleotide sequence: TGTGCCAGCAGCCAGAGGACAAGGAAAGCGGATACGCAGTATTTT. Its protein product is CASSQRTRKADTQYF.

The chain has TRBV11-1 and TRBJ2-7, with D possibly TRBD2 on 6 matching bases. This CDR3 is built from 15 residues. V was clipped by 5 bases and J by 6 bases, with 20 bases between them. Germline assignment: CDR1 SGHAT and CDR2 FQDESV (reference sequence). DNA of the CDR3: TGTGCCAGCAGCCGGGCCGCGGGAAGGGAAGTCGAGCAGTACTTC. As protein: CASSRAAGREVEQYF.

This clone has just one count. The gene calls are TRBV2 and TRBJ2-5; 9 bases agree with TRBD2. The CDR3 is made up of 15 amino acids. The V segment lost 4 bases and the J segment 2 bases; nucleotides outside the gene matches: 5. Per germline, CDR1 SNHLY and CDR2 FYNNEI. CDR3 in amino acids: CASSASGGPQETQYF. DNA of the CDR3: TGTGCCAGCAGTGCAAGCGGGGGGCCTCAAGAGACCCAGTACTTC.

The genes are TRBV24-1 and TRBJ2-7, with 9 bases aligning to TRBD2. Germline-derived CDR1 and CDR2 are KGHDR and SFDVKD. V was clipped by 4 bases and J by 2 bases; unmatched bases: 8. This CDR3 contains 16 residues. The CDR3 protein is CATSDLTSGGAYEQYF. In nucleotides, the CDR3 is TGTGCCACCAGTGACTTGACTAGCGGAGGCGCCTACGAGCAGTACTTC.

This chain uses TRBV21-1 with TRBJ1-2; TRBD1 is the table's D call and was not checked against the DNA. TRBV21-1 is a recognized pseudogene. The CDR3 runs to 15 residues. For the CDR3, the DNA is TGTGCCAGCAGCCCCCGGACAGGGGGCGACTATGGCTACACCTTC. It is translated as CASSPRTGGDYGYTF.

V is TRBV15 and J is TRBJ2-7; D uncertain. V lost 6 bases and J lost 6, with 12 bases in between. Germline V lookup: CDR1 LNHNV, CDR2 YYDKDF (reference sequence). This CDR3 spans 12 amino acids. The CDR3 reads CATSVGSPEQYF. In DNA, the CDR3 is TGTGCCACCAGTGTGGGCTCCCCCGAGCAGTACTTC.

CDR3 in amino acids: CASSGLAIADTQYF. For the CDR3, the DNA is TGTGCCAGCTCGGGACTAGCGATAGCAGATACGCAGTATTTT. This rearrangement joins TRBV18 to TRBJ2-3, with 10 positions matching TRBD2. The germline V gene has CDR1 KGHSH and CDR2 LQKENI. The CDR3 loop spans 14 amino acids. The V segment lost 6 bases and the J segment 4 bases; nucleotides outside the gene matches: 4.

The gene calls are TRBV12-3 or TRBV12-4 and TRBJ1-2; 9 nucleotides line up with TRBD1. Germline trimming cut 6 bases from V and 7 bases from J; bases unmatched to any gene: 6. CDR3 size: 13 residues. The CDR3 nucleotides are TGTGCCAGCAGGGAACAGGGGGCGGGTGGCTACACCTTC. Amino acid sequence: CASREQGAGGYTF.

This clone turned up a few times. The chain links TRBV7-2 to TRBJ2-2; 11 bases match TRBD1. The CDR3 consists of 15 residues. J lost 7 bases, V lost 5 bases, and 6 bases had no gene match. The germline V gene encodes CDR1 SGHTA and CDR2 FQGNSA. CDR3 sequence (DNA): TGTGCCAGCAGCCAATCGGGACAGGGGGTCGGGGAGCTGTTTTTT. Protein sequence: CASSQSGQGVGELFF.

This clone was detected a few times. V and J are TRBV5-1 and TRBJ2-5; 7 positions match TRBD2. Germline CDR1 SGHRS, CDR2 YFSETQ. V shed 4 bases and J 7 bases; nucleotides not matched to a gene: 13. The CDR3 runs 15 residues. The chain's CDR3 is CASSPRDYPFGTQYF. The CDR3 coding sequence is TGCGCCAGCAGCCCCCGGGACTACCCTTTTGGGACCCAGTACTTC.

DNA of the CDR3: TGTGCCAGCCGGGGGTCCAATGAGCAGTTCTTC. Translating gives CASRGSNEQFF. The rearrangement links TRBV21-1 to TRBJ2-1; no DNA check was done on the table's D call, TRBD2. TRBV21-1 has pseudogene status. CDR3 length equals 11 residues.

The chain carries TRBV11-2 and TRBJ2-5; 9 nucleotides match TRBD1. V was pared by 6 bases and J by 4 bases, with 9 bases of the junction left unmatched. The CDR3 has 15 residues. Germline V gene data show CDR1 as SGHAT and CDR2 as FQNNGV. The CDR3 nucleotides read TGTGCCAGCAGGTACGGGACAGGGATCGGAGAGACCCAGTACTTC. Protein sequence: CASRYGTGIGETQYF.

This clone has just a few counts. The chain couples TRBV7-9 to TRBJ2-7, with 8 bases that match TRBD1. V lost 5 bases and J lost 6; bases outside the gene matches: 9. This CDR3 contains 14 residues. Germline CDR1 SEHNR, CDR2 FQNEAQ (reference sequence). The CDR3 DNA is TGTGCCAGCAGCCCGCGGGACAGGACCTCCGAGCAGTACTTC. Translation: CASSPRDRTSEQYF.

This chain uses TRBV21-1 with TRBJ1-2; the DNA was not used to check the table's D call, TRBD1. TRBV21-1 is a listed pseudogene. The CDR3 length is 16 residues. The CDR3: CASSKTPGQGNYGYTF. CDR3 DNA sequence: TGTGCCAGCAGCAAAACGCCGGGACAGGGGAACTATGGCTACACCTTC.

V gene TRBV7-2 combines with J gene TRBJ1-1; D is unclear. The CDR3 totals 15 residues. The V gene lost 4 bases and the J gene lost 4 bases, with 16 bases spanning the gap. Germline V gene data show CDR1 as SGHTA and CDR2 as FQGNSA. In DNA, the CDR3 is TGTGCCAGCAGCTCTCGCAAGGACTTTCGCACTGAAGCTTTCTTT. Translation gives CASSSRKDFRTEAFF.

This clone was recorded once. The gene calls are TRBV6-1 and TRBJ1-6; 10 bases map to TRBD1. V dropped 0 bases and J dropped 4; count of bases not matched to a gene: 6. CDR3 size: 18 residues. Germline V gene data show CDR1 as MNHNS and CDR2 as SASEGT. The CDR3 spells CASSEAPGTGVYNSPLHF. The CDR3 DNA follows: TGTGCCAGCAGTGAAGCCCCGGGGACAGGGGTTTATAATTCACCCCTCCACTTT.

This clone was counted at least ten times. This chain connects TRBV7-3 to TRBJ2-6; D gene ambiguous. CDR3 size: 16 residues. Germline-derived CDR1 and CDR2 are SGHTA and FQGTGA. Trimming left V 3 bases short and J 0 bases short, with 9 bases between. CDR3 region: CASSLGPGSGANVLTF. In DNA, the CDR3 is TGTGCCAGCAGCTTGGGCCCAGGCTCTGGGGCCAACGTCCTGACTTTC.

The genes are TRBV23-1 and TRBJ1-2; weak D call: TRBD1 (5 bases). TRBV23-1 is classed as an ORF, of uncertain function. The CDR3 is 16 amino acids. V lost 2 bases, J lost 6 bases, and 19 bases lay in between. The CDR3 region has the DNA TGCGCCAGCAGTCAACCGGCGGGGGGAGGGGCCCATGGCTACACCTTC. This translates into CASSQPAGGGAHGYTF.

The rearrangement links TRBV6-5 to TRBJ1-3; D gene ambiguous. The CDR3 has 15 amino acids. Trimming took off 5 bases at V and 3 bases at J, with 14 bases between the two ends. Germline V gene sequence: CDR1 MNHEY, CDR2 SVGAGI. CDR3 DNA sequence: TGTGCCAGCAGTAAAACACCCACAATTGGAAACACCATATATTTT. This sequence encodes CASSKTPTIGNTIYF.